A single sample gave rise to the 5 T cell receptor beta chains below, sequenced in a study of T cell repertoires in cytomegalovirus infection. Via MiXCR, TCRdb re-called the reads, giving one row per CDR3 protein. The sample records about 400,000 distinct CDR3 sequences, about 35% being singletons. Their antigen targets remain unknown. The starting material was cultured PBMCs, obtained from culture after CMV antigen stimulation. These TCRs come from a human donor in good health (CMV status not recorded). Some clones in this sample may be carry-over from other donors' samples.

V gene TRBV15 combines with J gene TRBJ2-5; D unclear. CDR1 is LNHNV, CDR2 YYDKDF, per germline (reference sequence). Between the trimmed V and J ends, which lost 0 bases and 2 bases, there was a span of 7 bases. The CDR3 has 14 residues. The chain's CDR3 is CATSRDSQQETQYF. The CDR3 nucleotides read TGTGCCACCAGCAGAGATTCCCAGCAAGAGACCCAGTACTTC.

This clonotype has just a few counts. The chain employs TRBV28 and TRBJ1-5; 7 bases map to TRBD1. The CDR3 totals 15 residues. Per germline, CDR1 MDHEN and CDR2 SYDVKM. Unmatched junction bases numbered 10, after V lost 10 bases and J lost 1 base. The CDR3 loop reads CANKPGGGSNQPQHF. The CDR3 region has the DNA TGTGCCAACAAGCCAGGGGGTGGGAGCAATCAGCCCCAGCATTTT.

The CDR3 coding sequence is TGTGCCAGCAGCCTGTGGATAGCGGGCACAGATACGCAGTATTTT. This sequence encodes CASSLWIAGTDTQYF. The chain carries TRBV5-4 and TRBJ2-3; a possible D gene is TRBD2 (6 bases). Germline CDR1 SGHNT, CDR2 YYREEE (reference sequence). There are 15 residues in the CDR3. Trimming stripped 4 bases from V and 1 base from J, with 13 bases between.

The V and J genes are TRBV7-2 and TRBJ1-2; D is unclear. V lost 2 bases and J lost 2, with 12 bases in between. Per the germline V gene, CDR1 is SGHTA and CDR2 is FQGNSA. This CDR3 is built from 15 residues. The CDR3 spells CASSLWSALNYGYTF. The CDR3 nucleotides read TGTGCCAGCAGCTTATGGTCGGCACTCAACTATGGCTACACCTTC.

CDR3 loop: CASSQDRRGGGQPQHF. In DNA form, the CDR3 reads TGCGCCAGCAGCCAAGATCGTAGAGGGGGCGGTCAGCCCCAGCATTTT. This chain joins TRBV4-1 and TRBJ1-5; 7 bases agree with TRBD1. The germline gives CDR1 MGHRA, CDR2 YSYEKL. The V gene end was trimmed by 0 bases and the J gene end by 6 bases; junction bases not matched to a gene: 8. The CDR3 spans 16 residues.